Listed below are T cell receptor beta chains from one sample, sequenced in a study of T cell repertoires in cytomegalovirus infection. No antigens are known for them. TCRdb redid the calling of the reads with MiXCR, one entry per CDR3 protein. The data contain fewer than 85,000 distinct CDR3 sequences, 45% to 55% of them singletons. This material consisted of CD8+ T cells from cultured PBMCs, taken from culture after CMV antigen stimulation. These receptors originate from a human donor in good health (CMV status not recorded). Some clones in this sample may be carry-over from other donors' samples. CDR3s leave out the opening cysteine and the closing phenylalanine or tryptophan. A D gene is named only where the DNA matches it firmly.

v_call	d_call	j_call	cdr3_aa
TRBV6-2/TRBV6-3	-	TRBJ1-5	ASSYSFSEGNQPQH
TRBV7-2	-	TRBJ1-1	ASSWVGRGTEAF
TRBV12-5	-	TRBJ1-4	ASGLVLVGADEKLF
TRBV12-3/TRBV12-4	-	TRBJ2-7	ASTLPYEQY
TRBV7-9	-	TRBJ1-6	ASSPPTGGNSPLH
TRBV20-1	TRBD1	TRBJ2-1	SARATGTDYNEQF
TRBV12-3/TRBV12-4	-	TRBJ1-5	ASSSSGAVSNQPQH
TRBV7-8	-	TRBJ2-7	ASSLGRVTYEQY
TRBV12-3/TRBV12-4	-	TRBJ2-3	ASSLVGSAGPADTQY
TRBV4-2	-	TRBJ2-7	ASSQEYGASYEQY
TRBV9	TRBD2	TRBJ2-4	ASSVEGLAANIQY
TRBV6-5	-	TRBJ1-1	ASSWDFTIGSTEAF
TRBV7-2	TRBD2	TRBJ2-7	ASSLGASGTYEQY
TRBV14	-	TRBJ2-7	ASSPNTGHHSYEQY
TRBV12-3/TRBV12-4	TRBD1	TRBJ2-2	ASRPGQTKTNTGELF
TRBV7-9	-	TRBJ2-1	ASSGQLGGSNNEQF
TRBV6-1	-	TRBJ2-3	ASTFGGLLKSTDTQY
TRBV29-1	-	TRBJ2-5	SVEDLATQY
TRBV7-8	TRBD2	TRBJ2-1	ASSLVTSVYNEQL
TRBV19	TRBD1	TRBJ1-1	ASKDRGLSEAF
TRBV20-1	TRBD2	TRBJ2-2	GAPREGTGELF
TRBV7-3	-	TRBJ2-4	ASSPMGPGIDENIQY
TRBV5-4	TRBD2	TRBJ2-7	ASSLAGLAGAYEQY
TRBV27	TRBD1	TRBJ2-7	ASSWDQGVEQY
TRBV4-1	TRBD2	TRBJ2-3	ASSQRTSGSTDTQY
TRBV7-9	-	TRBJ2-3	ASSDLEDTQY
TRBV6-5	-	TRBJ1-2	ASSYPPAVRGGDYGYT
TRBV30	TRBD1	TRBJ1-2	AWSGGQWDGYT
TRBV20-1	-	TRBJ1-3	SARTQGSPGNTIY
TRBV29-1	-	TRBJ2-7	SVEGPAEQY
TRBV2	TRBD2	TRBJ2-1	ASRGREAGEGNEQF
TRBV29-1	-	TRBJ1-2	SVPTRGRDYGYT
TRBV12-3/TRBV12-4	-	TRBJ1-6	ASSFREGALH
TRBV7-3	-	TRBJ2-2	ASSPPGGAAGTGELF
TRBV7-2	-	TRBJ2-7	ASSLNRRDEQY
TRBV28	TRBD2	TRBJ2-7	ASDPGLAGYSSYEQY
TRBV20-1	-	TRBJ2-1	SARGPGPEQF
TRBV7-9	TRBD1	TRBJ2-4	ASGGSNIQY
TRBV7-2	TRBD2	TRBJ2-7	ASRGAGPGEQY
TRBV30	TRBD1	TRBJ1-2	ASYRDRDYGYT
TRBV7-6	-	TRBJ1-4	ASSLGATNEKLF
TRBV4-2	TRBD2	TRBJ2-1	ASSQGTSGIQNEQF
TRBV19	-	TRBJ2-1	ASSSREGKNEQF
TRBV4-2	TRBD2	TRBJ2-7	ASSPRGSGSSYEQY
TRBV2	TRBD1	TRBJ2-7	ASSTGADLSSYEQY
TRBV6-2/TRBV6-3	TRBD1	TRBJ2-7	ASSSTDRGPYEQY
TRBV2	TRBD2	TRBJ2-4	ASNPGLAGQGIQY
TRBV6-5	-	TRBJ1-1	ASSYQEGEGTEAF
TRBV20-1	TRBD2	TRBJ2-1	SARTSMGYNEQF
TRBV27	-	TRBJ2-7	ASSLSMVEGGSHEQY
TRBV7-6	TRBD2	TRBJ2-1	ASSARLAGALRDNEQF
TRBV4-1	TRBD1	TRBJ2-3	ASSQTTGSTDTQY
TRBV27	-	TRBJ1-1	ASSPQGSGAF
TRBV7-8	-	TRBJ2-1	ASSGRGYNEQF
TRBV7-9	TRBD2	TRBJ2-5	ASSFGREGPMNQETQY
TRBV14	-	TRBJ1-5	ASSPSRGQPQH
TRBV4-1	-	TRBJ2-3	ASSRATGQFSTIRTDTQY
TRBV2	TRBD2	TRBJ2-1	ASSLSGGPRDEQF
TRBV12-3/TRBV12-4	-	TRBJ2-3	ASNLDPSPQY